This T cell receptor beta chain was recovered during a study of shared clonotypes between healthy human individuals. Study-wide points: A handful of donors held roughly 5% of naive CD4 clonotypes in common. Compared with clonotypes that all four donors shared, non-shared clonotypes had lower generation probabilities.

The V end lost 8 bases, the J end lost 2 bases, and 10 bases lay between the germline ends. The CDR3 runs to 12 residues. Germline CDR1 is LNHDA and CDR2 is SQIVND (reference sequence). For each subset, genomic DNA was distributed in equal portions over several immunoSEQ plates. It was 200 to 250 ng DNA, around 33,000 T cell genomes, that sorted-subset replicate PCRs used. The repertoire was sequenced with immunoSEQ multiplex PCR; TCRdb's copy has only in-frame clones and lacks some. In the table there are roughly 1,500,000 clones, 98% to 99% of which are singletons. Remarks on this clone: Antigen unknown.

This chain links TRBV19 with TRBJ2-7, with a possible D match to TRBD1 (6 bases). The sequencing input was naive CD4+ T cells sorted from blood. The subset is: CD45RA+ positively selected. This receptor was taken from a man aged 25 to 45 in good health. The CDR3, as DNA: TGTGCCAGTGGGGACAAACCCTACGAGCAGTACTTC. Its protein is CASGDKPYEQYF.